Each of the 12 T cell receptor beta chains below was sequenced from the same sample in a study of tumor-infiltrating lymphocytes in primary liver carcinoma. cDNA specific to TCR beta was made from 500 to 650 ng of total RNA, with a constant-region primer employed for priming. The TCR beta library was amplified through three nested multiplex PCR rounds in a modified ARM-PCR procedure. Forward primers for TRBV1-TRBV30 and a C-beta reverse primer served the first two PCR rounds, at 10 cycles each. MiXCR, run by TCRdb on the multiplex PCR reads, gives a single entry per CDR3 protein. The table includes about 310,000 distinct CDR3 sequences, roughly three fifths detected once. In addition to blood RNA drawn from unsorted whole blood, germline DNA was extracted. The sequencing sample was made of peripheral blood. The receptor set was obtained from a woman younger than 45 with primary liver carcinoma and hepatitis B virus infection.

The chain combines TRBV6-2 or TRBV6-3 with TRBJ2-7; the D gene is possibly TRBD2 (6 bases). Germline V CDR1 and CDR2: MNHEY, SVGEGT. V was clipped by 3 bases and J by 6 bases, with 21 bases between them. The CDR3 contains 16 residues. For the CDR3, the DNA is TGTGCCAGCAGTTATAAGAGTGGACGGGAGCGACCCGAGCAGTACTTC. Amino acid sequence: CASSYKSGRERPEQYF.

The V and J genes are TRBV6-2 or TRBV6-3 and TRBJ1-1; D is ambiguous. The CDR3 has 14 residues. The V end lost 6 bases, the J end lost 4 bases, and 15 bases lay between the germline ends. Germline V gene data show CDR1 as MNHEY and CDR2 as SVGEGT. The CDR3 reads CASSTDTSGTEAFF. CDR3 sequence (DNA): TGTGCCAGCAGCACCGACACCTCGGGCACTGAAGCTTTCTTT.

Of note for this clonotype: At one end the junction does not follow the germline gene, possibly because of a read error. The chain uses TRBV11-2 and TRBJ2-3; D is ambiguous. CDR1 SGHAT and CDR2 FQNNGV come from the germline V gene. This CDR3 spans 15 amino acids. The CDR3 here is CASSRPRLITDTQYF. The CDR3 coding sequence is TGTGCCAGCAGCCGCCCGAGACTCATCACAGACACGCAGTATTTT.

This clonotype was counted only a few times. The chain carries TRBV5-4 and TRBJ2-1, with unresolved D. The length of the CDR3 is 15 residues. Germline V CDR1 and CDR2: SGHNT, YYREEE (reference sequence). Trimming removed 2 bases at V and 7 bases at J, with 16 bases between. As DNA, the CDR3 is TGTGCCAGCAGCTTTTCCCGTCTGCTCGATAATGAGCAGTTCTTC. Translated: CASSFSRLLDNEQFF. The entire variable domain, with the rest obtained from reference TRBV5-4 and TRBJ2-1, is as follows: ETGVTQSPTHLIKTRGQQVTLRCSSQSGHNTVSWYQQALGQGPQFIFQYYREEENGRGNFPPRFSGLQFPNYSSELNVNALELDDSALYLCASSFSRLLDNEQFFGPGTRLTVL.

A remark on this clonotype: A much larger clonotype is one base distant, so this may be a read error. The chain employs TRBV5-1 and TRBJ1-2; D gene unclear. The CDR3 loop spans 15 amino acids. The germline V gene encodes CDR1 SGHRS and CDR2 YFSETQ. The V end lost 2 bases, the J end lost 4 bases, and 15 bases lay between the germline ends. CDR3 sequence reads: CASSFGTLGLYGYTF. DNA for the CDR3: TGCGCCAGCAGCTTCGGAACACTTGGACTCTATGGCTACACCTTC. Full variable domain (remainder filled in from reference TRBV5-1 and TRBJ1-2): KAGVTQTPRYLIKTRGQQVTLSCSPISGHRSVSWYQQTPGQGLQFLFEYFSETQRNKGNFPGRFSGRQFSNSRSEMNVSTLELGDSALYLCASSFGTLGLYGYTFGSGTRLTVV.

In regard to this clonotype: This CDR3 fails to terminate in the conserved phenylalanine or tryptophan, so it likely reflects a read error. The limits of the CDR3 on the DNA are not certain, so only TCRdb's listed CDR3 is given. The CDR3 sequence: CASAPGDGTEASS. The chain carries TRBV12-5 and TRBJ1-1; TRBD1 is taken as the D call from the table, unchecked against the DNA. Germline V CDR1 and CDR2: LGHNT, FRNRAP. The CDR3 length equals 13 residues, ends included.

With regard to this clonotype: A much larger clone lies a single base off, so this may be a read error. The rearrangement links TRBV6-5 to TRBJ2-7; 11 nucleotides line up with TRBD2. J lost 7 bases, V lost 5 bases, and 7 bases had no gene match. Germline V CDR1 and CDR2: MNHEY, SVGAGI. The CDR3 is 14 residues long. The CDR3 reads CASSRLAGFEEQYF. The CDR3 DNA follows: TGTGCCAGCAGTCGACTAGCGGGATTTGAAGAGCAGTACTTC.

The genes are TRBV5-1 and TRBJ1-1; D is possibly TRBD1 (6 bases). Germline V gene data show CDR1 as SGHRS and CDR2 as YFSETQ. V lost 2 bases to trimming and J lost 1 base, with 9 bases between them. The CDR3 sequence is 14 residues long. Written as DNA, the CDR3 is TGCGCCAGCAGCTTAGGACAGAGGAACACTGAAGCTTTCTTT. It encodes CASSLGQRNTEAFF. The whole variable domain, filled in from reference TRBV5-1 and TRBJ1-1, reads KAGVTQTPRYLIKTRGQQVTLSCSPISGHRSVSWYQQTPGQGLQFLFEYFSETQRNKGNFPGRFSGRQFSNSRSEMNVSTLELGDSALYLCASSLGQRNTEAFFGQGTRLTVV.

This clonotype was counted ten times or more. The chain links TRBV6-1 to TRBJ2-3; the D is unclear. Germline CDR1 MNHNS, CDR2 SASEGT. V gave up 4 bases and J gave up 4 bases, with 18 bases separating them. There are 16 residues in the CDR3. CDR3: CASSATLRAEADTQYF. The CDR3 DNA follows: TGTGCCAGCAGTGCAACACTTAGGGCTGAGGCAGATACGCAGTATTTT.

As regards this clonotype: A much more abundant neighbour one base away suggests this may be a read error. The chain is built from TRBV12-3 or TRBV12-4 and TRBJ2-5; unclear D gene. Trimming removed 4 bases from V and 2 bases from J, with 11 bases in between. This CDR3 spans 14 amino acids. The CDR3 sequence: CASSYQDAQETQYF. Written as DNA, the CDR3 is TGTGCCAGCAGTTACCAGGACGCACAAGAGACCCAGTACTTC.

Worth noting for this clonotype: Germline and junction disagree at one end, which may indicate a read error. The chain joins TRBV12-3 or TRBV12-4 to TRBJ1-2, with D perhaps matching TRBD1 (6 bases). This CDR3 is 15 amino acids long. CDR3 bases: TGTGCCAGCAGTTCCCAGGGGATCGCTAATTATGGCTACACCTTC. This gives the protein CASSSQGIANYGYTF.

This clonotype has a handful of counts. The chain is built from TRBV12-5 and TRBJ2-5; 7 positions match TRBD1. The V gene's germline CDR1 is LGHNT and CDR2 FRNRAP. This CDR3 contains 13 residues. Trimming at V came to 5 bases and at J to 5 bases, leaving 5 bases not matched to a gene. CDR3 sequence (DNA): TGTGCTAGTGGTCCGACAGGGTCGGAGACCCAGTACTTC. Its translation: CASGPTGSETQYF.